The rows below give T cell receptor beta chains drawn from one sample of a study of OX40 agonist ivuxolimab in advanced cancers. Sequenced by immunoSEQ multiplex PCR; TCRdb stores in-frame clones only, minus some. Of more than 55,000 clones listed, less than 85% are singletons. Sequences were derived from CD4+ or CD8+ T cells sorted from blood, sampled in a trial of the OX40 agonist ivuxolimab. These TCRs come from an adult with an advanced solid tumor such as melanoma, head and neck, liver or kidney cancer. CDR3s include the opening cysteine and the closing phenylalanine or tryptophan. The D gene is left open where the match is weak. Size tells how often a clone was seen (once, few, many) or the class of an expanded clone, and some rows leave it out.

size: -
J: TRBJ2-7
V: TRBV6-5
D: -
CDR3: CASSYGGGSYEQYF
DNA: TGTGCCAGCAGTTACGGCGGCGGGTCCTACGAGCAGTACTTC

size: -
J: TRBJ1-2
V: TRBV2
D: -
CDR3: CASSEETENGYTF
DNA: TGTGCCAGCAGTGAAGAAACAGAGAATGGCTACACCTTC

size: -
J: TRBJ2-7
V: TRBV2
D: TRBD1
CDR3: CASSEVWTGGSYEQYF
DNA: TGTGCCAGCAGTGAAGTATGGACAGGGGGCTCCTACGAGCAGTACTTC

size: -
J: TRBJ2-2
V: TRBV11-1
D: -
CDR3: CASSPKQGGQPGELFF
DNA: TGTGCCAGCAGCCCCAAACAGGGAGGTCAACCCGGGGAGCTGTTTTTT

size: -
J: TRBJ2-1
V: TRBV4-3
D: TRBD2
CDR3: CASSQGSGGANEQFF
DNA: TGCGCCAGCAGCCAGGGTAGCGGGGGGGCCAATGAGCAGTTCTTC

size: -
J: TRBJ1-2
V: TRBV6-5
D: TRBD1
CDR3: CASSYSTGAYGYTF
DNA: TGTGCCAGCAGTTACTCGACAGGGGCCTATGGCTACACCTTC

size: -
J: TRBJ2-7
V: TRBV7-2
D: -
CDR3: CASSHGDGGRYEQYF
DNA: TGTGCCAGCAGCCATGGGGATGGGGGTAGGTACGAGCAGTACTTC

size: -
J: TRBJ1-1
V: TRBV7-9
D: -
CDR3: CASSYTEPPAFF
DNA: TGTGCCAGCAGCTATACAGAACCTCCAGCTTTCTTT

size: -
J: TRBJ2-5
V: TRBV7-8
D: -
CDR3: CASKPRGGRETQYF
DNA: TGTGCCAGTAAACCCCGGGGAGGTCGGGAGACCCAGTACTTC

size: -
J: TRBJ2-2
V: TRBV5-1
D: -
CDR3: CASRGAGELFF
DNA: TGCGCCAGCAGGGGGGCCGGGGAGCTGTTTTTT

size: few
J: TRBJ1-5
V: TRBV19
D: -
CDR3: CASKGRQDNQPQHF
DNA: TGTGCCAGTAAGGGGAGACAGGACAATCAGCCCCAGCATTTT

size: -
J: TRBJ1-6
V: TRBV5-5
D: TRBD1
CDR3: CASSSPDRAHNSPLHF
DNA: TGTGCCAGCAGCTCCCCAGACAGGGCGCATAATTCACCCCTCCACTTT

size: -
J: TRBJ2-1
V: TRBV4-1
D: TRBD2
CDR3: CASSQDRTSESSYNEQFF
DNA: TGCGCCAGCAGCCAAGATAGGACTAGCGAGAGCTCCTACAATGAGCAGTTCTTC

size: -
J: TRBJ2-2
V: TRBV15
D: -
CDR3: CATSRGEAGRTGELFF
DNA: TGTGCCACCAGCAGAGGGGAGGCAGGGCGTACCGGGGAGCTGTTTTTT

size: -
J: TRBJ1-2
V: TRBV5-4
D: TRBD1
CDR3: CASSFPDRVYYGYTF
DNA: TGTGCCAGCAGCTTTCCGGACAGGGTGTACTATGGCTACACCTTC

size: -
J: TRBJ2-2
V: TRBV14
D: -
CDR3: CASSLSGVTMAGELFF
DNA: TGTGCCAGCAGCCTCTCAGGGGTCACTATGGCCGGGGAGCTGTTTTTT

size: -
J: TRBJ1-2
V: TRBV6-5
D: -
CDR3: CASTDDSRGGYTF
DNA: TGTGCCAGCACCGACGACTCTCGTGGTGGCTACACCTTC

size: -
J: TRBJ2-7
V: TRBV11-3
D: TRBD2
CDR3: CASSFGGVKYEQYF
DNA: TGTGCCAGCAGCTTTGGGGGGGTGAAGTACGAGCAGTACTTC

size: -
J: TRBJ2-2
V: TRBV30
D: -
CDR3: CAWSAPRDATGELFF
DNA: TGTGCCTGGAGCGCCCCTCGGGACGCGACCGGGGAGCTGTTTTTT

size: -
J: TRBJ2-3
V: TRBV11-2
D: -
CDR3: CASSLGVGTLGGTQYF
DNA: TGTGCCAGCAGCTTAGGGGTCGGGACTCTAGGCGGTACGCAGTATTTT

size: -
J: TRBJ2-1
V: TRBV19
D: -
CDR3: CASSNTGSSYNEQFF
DNA: TGTGCCAGTAGTAATACAGGAAGCTCCTACAATGAGCAGTTCTTC

size: -
J: TRBJ1-5
V: TRBV2
D: -
CDR3: CASATWDANRANQPQHF
DNA: TGTGCCAGCGCTACCTGGGACGCGAACAGGGCCAATCAGCCCCAGCATTTT

size: -
J: TRBJ2-7
V: TRBV7-3
D: -
CDR3: CASSLAPIQTYEQYF
DNA: TGTGCCAGCAGCTTAGCGCCTATTCAGACCTACGAGCAGTACTTC

size: -
J: TRBJ2-5
V: TRBV30
D: -
CDR3: CAWRGGARETQYF
DNA: TGTGCCTGGCGAGGAGGGGCAAGAGAGACCCAGTACTTC

size: -
J: TRBJ2-7
V: TRBV9
D: -
CDR3: CASSVRARGDEQYF
DNA: TGTGCCAGCAGCGTACGGGCTAGAGGTGACGAGCAGTACTTC

size: once
J: TRBJ2-7
V: TRBV18
D: -
CDR3: CASSPPDVPYGEQYF
DNA: TGTGCCAGCTCACCACCGGACGTCCCGTACGGCGAGCAGTACTTC

size: -
J: TRBJ2-7
V: TRBV4-3
D: TRBD1
CDR3: CASSLQGAYEQYF
DNA: TGCGCCAGCAGCTTGCAGGGGGCCTACGAGCAGTACTTC

size: few
J: TRBJ1-5
V: TRBV9
D: -
CDR3: CASSGPGRINQPQHF
DNA: TGTGCCAGCAGCGGCCCCGGGCGGATCAATCAGCCCCAGCATTTT

size: -
J: TRBJ1-6
V: TRBV27
D: -
CDR3: CASSPGPWGSPLHF
DNA: TGTGCCAGCAGTCCGGGCCCCTGGGGTTCACCCCTCCACTTT

size: -
J: TRBJ2-1
V: TRBV5-1
D: TRBD2
CDR3: CASGSGGDLNEQFF
DNA: TGCGCCAGCGGGTCGGGAGGTGATTTAAATGAGCAGTTCTTC

size: -
J: TRBJ2-1
V: TRBV7-3
D: TRBD2
CDR3: CASSLTPGTSPHEQFF
DNA: TGTGCCAGCAGCTTAACGCCCGGGACTAGTCCCCATGAGCAGTTCTTC

size: -
J: TRBJ2-1
V: TRBV6-5
D: -
CDR3: CASSYGGAHNEQFF
DNA: TGTGCCAGCAGTTACGGCGGGGCCCACAATGAGCAGTTCTTC

size: -
J: TRBJ1-6
V: TRBV4-2
D: TRBD1
CDR3: CASSQKTRQGGGSPLHF
DNA: TGTGCCAGCAGCCAAAAAACCCGACAGGGGGGTGGTTCACCCCTCCACTTT

size: -
J: TRBJ2-5
V: TRBV9
D: -
CDR3: CASGLGGDQETQYF
DNA: TGTGCCAGCGGGCTCGGCGGTGACCAAGAGACCCAGTACTTC

size: once
J: TRBJ2-5
V: TRBV6-1
D: -
CDR3: CATMVLETQYF
DNA: TGTGCCACTATGGTTTTAGAGACCCAGTACTTC

size: -
J: TRBJ2-2
V: TRBV4-1
D: -
CDR3: CASSQILTPGTGELFF
DNA: TGCGCCAGCAGCCAGATTTTAACGCCCGGGACCGGGGAGCTGTTTTTT

size: -
J: TRBJ1-5
V: TRBV5-5
D: -
CDR3: CASSLAGDTWYQPQHF
DNA: TGTGCCAGCAGCTTGGCCGGGGACACCTGGTATCAGCCCCAGCATTTT

size: once
J: TRBJ1-1
V: TRBV29-1
D: TRBD1
CDR3: CSAHGQGATGMNTEAFF
DNA: TGCAGCGCTCATGGACAGGGGGCTACCGGGATGAACACTGAAGCTTTCTTT

size: -
J: TRBJ2-3
V: TRBV9
D: -
CDR3: CASSVLSRNTDTQYF
DNA: TGTGCCAGCAGCGTACTGTCTAGAAACACAGATACGCAGTATTTT

size: -
J: TRBJ2-7
V: TRBV4-1
D: -
CDR3: CASSRELGGPYEQYF
DNA: TGCGCCAGCAGCCGAGAACTAGGAGGGCCCTACGAGCAGTACTTC

size: -
J: TRBJ2-3
V: TRBV7-2
D: -
CDR3: CASSLTSGGGTDTQYF
DNA: TGTGCCAGCAGTCTTACCTCAGGGGGGGGTACAGATACGCAGTATTTT

size: -
J: TRBJ2-7
V: TRBV6-5
D: -
CDR3: CASRTKRLYYEQYF
DNA: TGTGCCAGCAGGACTAAGAGACTCTACTACGAGCAGTACTTC